This T cell receptor (beta chain) was identified during a study of shared clonotypes between healthy human individuals. Comment on this clone: Its antigen is unidentified.

Repertoires were generated with immunoSEQ multiplex PCR, while TCRdb's copy carries only in-frame clones and drops some. The sample has about 530,000 clones, 90% to 96% seen once; the top ten hold about 0.057%. The J segment lost 7 bases and the V segment lost 1 base, leaving 4 bases of the junction unmatched. The CDR3 runs 13 residues. Germline values: CDR1 GTSNPN, CDR2 SVGIG (reference sequence). Study-wide points: Only blood was sampled; tissue repertoires likely differ.

This TCR was sampled from a woman aged 25 to 39 in good health. The sample was naive CD4+ T cells sorted from blood. As to subset: CD45RA+ positively selected. The rearrangement links TRBV30 to TRBJ2-1; 7 bases line up with TRBD2. This CDR3 is CAWSGGRVNEQFF. The CDR3 coding sequence is TGTGCCTGGAGTGGTGGGAGGGTGAATGAGCAGTTCTTC.